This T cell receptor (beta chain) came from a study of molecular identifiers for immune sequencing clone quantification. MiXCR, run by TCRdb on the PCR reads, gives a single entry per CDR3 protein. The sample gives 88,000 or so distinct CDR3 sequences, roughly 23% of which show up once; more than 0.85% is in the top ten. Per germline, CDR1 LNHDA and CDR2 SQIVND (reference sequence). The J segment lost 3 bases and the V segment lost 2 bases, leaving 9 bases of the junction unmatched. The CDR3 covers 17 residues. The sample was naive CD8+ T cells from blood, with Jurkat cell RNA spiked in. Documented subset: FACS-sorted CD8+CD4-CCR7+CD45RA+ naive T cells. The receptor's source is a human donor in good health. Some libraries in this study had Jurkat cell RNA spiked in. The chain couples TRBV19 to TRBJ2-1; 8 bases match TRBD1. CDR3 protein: CASSISTGVSRYNEQFF. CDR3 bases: TGTGCCAGTAGTATATCGACAGGGGTGTCCCGCTACAATGAGCAGTTCTTC.